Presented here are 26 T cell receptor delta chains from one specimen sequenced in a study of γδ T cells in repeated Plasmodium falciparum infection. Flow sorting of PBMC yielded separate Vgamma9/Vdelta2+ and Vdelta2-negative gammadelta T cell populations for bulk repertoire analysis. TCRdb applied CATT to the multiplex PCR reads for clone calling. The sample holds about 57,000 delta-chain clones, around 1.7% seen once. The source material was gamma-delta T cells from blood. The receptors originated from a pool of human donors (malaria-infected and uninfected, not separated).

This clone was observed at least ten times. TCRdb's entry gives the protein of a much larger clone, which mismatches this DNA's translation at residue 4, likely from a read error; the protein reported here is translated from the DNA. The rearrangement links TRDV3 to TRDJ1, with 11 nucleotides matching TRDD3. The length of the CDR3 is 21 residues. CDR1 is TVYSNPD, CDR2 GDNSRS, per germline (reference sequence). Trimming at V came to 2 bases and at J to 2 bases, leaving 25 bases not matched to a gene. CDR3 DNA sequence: TGTGCCTTTGAAGGTGGGGTTCCTTTCCACTGGGGGATAAAGGGAACCGATAAACTCATCTTT. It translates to CAFEGGVPFHWGIKGTDKLIF.

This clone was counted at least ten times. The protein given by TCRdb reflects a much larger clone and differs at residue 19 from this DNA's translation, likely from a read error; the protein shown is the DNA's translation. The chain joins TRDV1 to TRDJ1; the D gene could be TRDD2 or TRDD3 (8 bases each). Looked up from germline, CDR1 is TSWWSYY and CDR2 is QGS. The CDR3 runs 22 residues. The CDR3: CALGEPSYGLLGGICYTDRLIF. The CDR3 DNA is TGTGCTCTTGGGGAACCTTCCTACGGTCTACTGGGGGGTATTTGCTACACCGATAGACTCATCTTT.

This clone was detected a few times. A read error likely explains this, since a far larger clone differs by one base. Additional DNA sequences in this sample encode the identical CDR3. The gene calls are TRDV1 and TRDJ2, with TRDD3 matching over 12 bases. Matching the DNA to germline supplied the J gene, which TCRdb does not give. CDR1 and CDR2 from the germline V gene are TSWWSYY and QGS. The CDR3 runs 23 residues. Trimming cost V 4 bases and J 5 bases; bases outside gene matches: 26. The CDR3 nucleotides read TGTGCTCTTGGGGCCTTCAAACCTACACTGGGGGATACCCCTCCCCTTCTAACAGCACAACTCTTCTTT. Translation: CALGAFKPTLGDTPPLLTAQLFF.

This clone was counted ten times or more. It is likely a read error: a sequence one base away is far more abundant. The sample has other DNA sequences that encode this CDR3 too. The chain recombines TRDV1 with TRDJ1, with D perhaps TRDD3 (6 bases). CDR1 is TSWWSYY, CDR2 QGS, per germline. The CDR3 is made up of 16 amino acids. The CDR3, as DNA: TGTGCCCTGGAGGAAGCAGGGGTGGGGGTCACCGATAAACTCATCTTT. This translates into CALEEAGVGVTDKLIF.

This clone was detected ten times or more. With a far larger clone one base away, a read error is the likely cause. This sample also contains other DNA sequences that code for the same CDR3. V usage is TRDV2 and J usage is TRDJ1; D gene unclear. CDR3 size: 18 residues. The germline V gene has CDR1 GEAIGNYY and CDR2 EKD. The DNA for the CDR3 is TGTGCCTGTGACACCTCTTACATAGAAGTCATCCACACCGACAAACTCATCTTT. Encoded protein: CACDTSYIEVIHTDKLIF.

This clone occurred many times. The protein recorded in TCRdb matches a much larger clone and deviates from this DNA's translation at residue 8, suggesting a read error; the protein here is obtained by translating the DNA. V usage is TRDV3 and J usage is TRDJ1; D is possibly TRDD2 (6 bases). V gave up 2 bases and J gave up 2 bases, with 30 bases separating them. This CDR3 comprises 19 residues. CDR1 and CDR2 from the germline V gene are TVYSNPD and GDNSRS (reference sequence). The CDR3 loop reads CAFSVYHLLRGWETDKLIF. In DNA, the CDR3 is TGTGCCTTTTCCGTCTACCATCTCCTACGCGGCTGGGAAACCGATAAACTCATCTTT.

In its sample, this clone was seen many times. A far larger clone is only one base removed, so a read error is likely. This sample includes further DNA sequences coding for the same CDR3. In nucleotides, the CDR3 is TGTGCCCTTGGGGAGCCTAGTAGTCTGGGGGTCCACCACACCGATAAACTCATCTTT. It codes for CALGEPSSLGVHHTDKLIF. The rearrangement links TRDV1 to TRDJ1; TRDD3 aligns across 7 bases. Looked up from germline, CDR1 is TSWWSYY and CDR2 is QGS. CDR3 length equals 19 residues.

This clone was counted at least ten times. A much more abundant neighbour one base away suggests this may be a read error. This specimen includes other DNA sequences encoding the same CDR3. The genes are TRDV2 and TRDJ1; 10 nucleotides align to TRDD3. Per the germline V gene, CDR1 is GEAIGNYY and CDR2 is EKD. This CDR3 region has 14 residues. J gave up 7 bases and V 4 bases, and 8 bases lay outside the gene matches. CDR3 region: CACDELGDSSKLIF. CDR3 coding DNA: TGTGCCTGTGATGAACTGGGGGATTCGAGTAAACTCATCTTT.

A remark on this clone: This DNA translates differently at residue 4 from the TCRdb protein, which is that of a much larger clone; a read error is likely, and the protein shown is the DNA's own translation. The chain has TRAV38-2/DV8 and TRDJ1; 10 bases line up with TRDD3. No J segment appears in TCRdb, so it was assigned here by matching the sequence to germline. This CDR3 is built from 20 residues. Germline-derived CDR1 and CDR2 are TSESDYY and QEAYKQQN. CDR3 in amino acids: CAPTGLPDWGMYLYTDKLIF. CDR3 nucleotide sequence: TGTGCGCCCACGGGGCTCCCGGACTGGGGGATGTACCTGTACACCGATAAACTCATCTTT.

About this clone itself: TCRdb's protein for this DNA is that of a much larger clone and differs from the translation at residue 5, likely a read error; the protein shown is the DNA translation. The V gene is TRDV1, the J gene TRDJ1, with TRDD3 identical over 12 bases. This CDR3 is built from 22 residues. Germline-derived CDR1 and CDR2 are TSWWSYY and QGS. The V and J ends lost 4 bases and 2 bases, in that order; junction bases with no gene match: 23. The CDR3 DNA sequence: TGTGCTCTTGGGGGTGGCCTTCCCCTACTGGGGGATACAAAAAGGGGGACCGATAAACTCATCTTT. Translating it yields CALGGGLPLLGDTKRGTDKLIF.

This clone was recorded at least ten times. CDR3 bases: TGTGCTCTTGGGGAATACACTTATGTTCTCCCGTACTGGGGGGTCCCTTTGACAGCACAACTCTTCTTT. It specifies CALGEYTYVLPYWGVPLTAQLFF. This chain uses TRDV1 with TRDJ2; 8 nucleotides match TRDD3. CDR1 and CDR2 (germline): TSWWSYY, QGS. Trimming at V came to 2 bases and at J to 0 bases, leaving 23 bases not matched to a gene. The CDR3 contains 23 residues.

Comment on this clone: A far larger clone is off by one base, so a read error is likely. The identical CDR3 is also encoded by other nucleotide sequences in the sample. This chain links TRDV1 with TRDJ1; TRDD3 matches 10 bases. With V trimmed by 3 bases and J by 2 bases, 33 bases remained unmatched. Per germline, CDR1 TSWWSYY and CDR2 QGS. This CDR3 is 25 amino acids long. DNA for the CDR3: TGTGCTCTTGGGGACTCACCTACAACGGAACCCCAACCCCGTACTGGGGGATTACCAACCGATAAACTCATCTTT. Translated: CALGDSPTTEPQPRTGGLPTDKLIF.

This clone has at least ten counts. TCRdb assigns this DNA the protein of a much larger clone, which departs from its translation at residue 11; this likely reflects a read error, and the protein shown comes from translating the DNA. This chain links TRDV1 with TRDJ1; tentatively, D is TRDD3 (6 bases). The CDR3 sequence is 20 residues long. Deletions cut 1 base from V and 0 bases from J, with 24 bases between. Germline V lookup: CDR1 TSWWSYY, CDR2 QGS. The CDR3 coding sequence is TGTGCTCTTGGGGAACAAGTCGGTTGGGGGCCATACTCATACACCGATAAACTCATCTTT. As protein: CALGEQVGWGPYSYTDKLIF.

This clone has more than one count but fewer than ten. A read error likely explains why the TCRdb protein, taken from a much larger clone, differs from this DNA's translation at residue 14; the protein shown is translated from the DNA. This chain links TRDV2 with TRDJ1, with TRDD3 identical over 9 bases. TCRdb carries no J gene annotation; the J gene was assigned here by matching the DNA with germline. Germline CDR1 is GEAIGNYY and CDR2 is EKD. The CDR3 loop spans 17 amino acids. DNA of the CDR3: TGTGCCTGTGACCCATCACGCACGGGGGGATACCCCGATGAACTCATCTTT. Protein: CACDPSRTGGYPDELIF.

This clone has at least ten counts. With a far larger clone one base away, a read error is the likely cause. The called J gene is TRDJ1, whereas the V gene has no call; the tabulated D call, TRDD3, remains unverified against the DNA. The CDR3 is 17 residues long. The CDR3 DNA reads TGTGCTCTTGGGGAGGGGGTGGGGGATACGAATTCGTATAAACTCATCTTT. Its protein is CALGEGVGDTNSYKLIF.

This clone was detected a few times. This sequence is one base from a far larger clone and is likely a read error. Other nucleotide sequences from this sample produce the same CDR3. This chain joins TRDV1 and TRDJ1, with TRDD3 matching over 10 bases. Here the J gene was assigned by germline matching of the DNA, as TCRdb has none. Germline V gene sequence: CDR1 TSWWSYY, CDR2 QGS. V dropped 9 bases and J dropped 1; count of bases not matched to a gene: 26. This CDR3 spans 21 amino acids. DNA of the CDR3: TGTGCTCTCGGTCCCCTCCAACCCTCCATCCTACTGGGGGATGCCACCGATAAACTCATCTTT. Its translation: CALGPLQPSILLGDATDKLIF.

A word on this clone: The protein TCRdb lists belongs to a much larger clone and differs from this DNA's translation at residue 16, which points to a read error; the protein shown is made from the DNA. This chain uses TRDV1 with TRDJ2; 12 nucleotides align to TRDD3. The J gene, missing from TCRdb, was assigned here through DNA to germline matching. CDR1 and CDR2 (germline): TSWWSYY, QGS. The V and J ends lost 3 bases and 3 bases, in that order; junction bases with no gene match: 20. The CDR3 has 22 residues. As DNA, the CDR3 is TGTGCTCTTGGGGACGTCGTCCTACATCCACTGGGGGATACCAGCGTGACAGCACAACTCTTCTTT. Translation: CALGDVVLHPLGDTSVTAQLFF.

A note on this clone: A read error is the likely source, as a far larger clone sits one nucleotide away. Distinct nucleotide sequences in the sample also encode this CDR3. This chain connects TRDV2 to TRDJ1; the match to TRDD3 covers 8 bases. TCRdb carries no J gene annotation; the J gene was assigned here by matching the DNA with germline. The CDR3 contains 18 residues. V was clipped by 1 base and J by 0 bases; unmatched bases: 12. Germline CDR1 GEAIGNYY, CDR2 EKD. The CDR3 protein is CACDTLPTGGEYTDKLIF. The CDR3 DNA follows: TGTGCCTGTGACACGCTCCCTACTGGGGGGGAGTACACCGATAAACTCATCTTT.

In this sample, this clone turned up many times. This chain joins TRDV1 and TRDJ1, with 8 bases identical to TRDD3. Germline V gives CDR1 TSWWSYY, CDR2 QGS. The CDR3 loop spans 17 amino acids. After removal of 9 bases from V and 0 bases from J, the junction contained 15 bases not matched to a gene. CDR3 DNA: TGTGCTCTCTATCTGGGGGACCTAAACCACTACACCGATAAACTCATCTTT. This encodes CALYLGDLNHYTDKLIF.

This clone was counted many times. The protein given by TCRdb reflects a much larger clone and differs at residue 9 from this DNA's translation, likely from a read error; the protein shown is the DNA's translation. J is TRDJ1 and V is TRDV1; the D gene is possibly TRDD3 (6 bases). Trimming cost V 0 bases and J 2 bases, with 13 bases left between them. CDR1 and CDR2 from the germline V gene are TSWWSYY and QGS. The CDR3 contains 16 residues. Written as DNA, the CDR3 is TGTGCTCTTGGGGAACTGAGGGATATGGGTACCGATAAACTCATCTTT. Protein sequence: CALGELRDMGTDKLIF.

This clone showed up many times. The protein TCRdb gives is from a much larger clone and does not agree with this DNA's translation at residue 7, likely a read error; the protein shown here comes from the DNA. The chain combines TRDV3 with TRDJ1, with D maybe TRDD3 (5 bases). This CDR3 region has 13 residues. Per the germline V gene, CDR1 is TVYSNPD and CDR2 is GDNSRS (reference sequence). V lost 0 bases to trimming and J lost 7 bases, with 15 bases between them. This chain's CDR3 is CAFRLGLQSKLIF. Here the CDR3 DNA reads TGTGCCTTTAGGTTGGGGTTACAGTCTAAACTCATCTTT.

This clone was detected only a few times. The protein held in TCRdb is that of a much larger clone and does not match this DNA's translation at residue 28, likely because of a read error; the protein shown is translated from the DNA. CDR3 bases: TGTGCTCTTGGGGAACCTCCTTCCGGTCGGACTGTGAACTGGGGGACACCTGGGGCATCACGGAGTTCGTACACCGATAAACACATCTTT. Protein product: CALGEPPSGRTVNWGTPGASRSSYTDKHIF. This chain connects TRDV1 to TRDJ1; 9 bases fit TRDD3. The CDR3 is made up of 30 amino acids. CDR1 and CDR2 from the germline V gene are TSWWSYY and QGS.

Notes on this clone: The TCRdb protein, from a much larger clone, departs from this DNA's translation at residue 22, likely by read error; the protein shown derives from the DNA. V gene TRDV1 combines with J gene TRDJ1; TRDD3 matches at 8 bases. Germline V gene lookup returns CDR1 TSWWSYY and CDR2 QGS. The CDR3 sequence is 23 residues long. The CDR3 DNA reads TGTGCTCTTGGGGACCACGTGGTTCCCTACTTACTCTACTGGGGGTTTTACACCGATAAACTCACCTTT. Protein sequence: CALGDHVVPYLLYWGFYTDKLTF.

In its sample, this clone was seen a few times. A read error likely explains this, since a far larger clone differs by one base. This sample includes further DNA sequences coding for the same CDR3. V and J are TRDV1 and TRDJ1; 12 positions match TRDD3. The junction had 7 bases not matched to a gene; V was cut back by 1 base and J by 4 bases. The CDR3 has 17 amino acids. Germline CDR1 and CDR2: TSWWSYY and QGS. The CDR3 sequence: CALGERILGDTRDKLIF. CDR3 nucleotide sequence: TGTGCTCTTGGGGAACGAATACTGGGGGATACACGCGATAAACTCATCTTT.

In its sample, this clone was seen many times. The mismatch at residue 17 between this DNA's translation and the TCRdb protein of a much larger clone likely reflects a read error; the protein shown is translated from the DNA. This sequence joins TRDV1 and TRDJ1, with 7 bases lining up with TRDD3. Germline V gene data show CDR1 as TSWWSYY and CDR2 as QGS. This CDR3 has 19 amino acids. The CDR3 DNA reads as TGTGCTCTTGGGGAATCTACGCAGTACTGGGGAATGTACACCGATAAACCCATCTTT. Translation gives CALGESTQYWGMYTDKPIF.

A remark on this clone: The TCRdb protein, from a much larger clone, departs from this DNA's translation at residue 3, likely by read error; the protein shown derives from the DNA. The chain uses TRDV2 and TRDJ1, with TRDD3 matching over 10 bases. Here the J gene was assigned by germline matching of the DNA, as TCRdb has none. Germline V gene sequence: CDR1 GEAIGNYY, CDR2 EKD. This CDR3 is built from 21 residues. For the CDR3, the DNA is TGTGCCCGTGACCCTATGATTCCCCACCGGGGGATACGAAGATCCTACTCGAAACTCATCTTT. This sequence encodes CARDPMIPHRGIRRSYSKLIF.